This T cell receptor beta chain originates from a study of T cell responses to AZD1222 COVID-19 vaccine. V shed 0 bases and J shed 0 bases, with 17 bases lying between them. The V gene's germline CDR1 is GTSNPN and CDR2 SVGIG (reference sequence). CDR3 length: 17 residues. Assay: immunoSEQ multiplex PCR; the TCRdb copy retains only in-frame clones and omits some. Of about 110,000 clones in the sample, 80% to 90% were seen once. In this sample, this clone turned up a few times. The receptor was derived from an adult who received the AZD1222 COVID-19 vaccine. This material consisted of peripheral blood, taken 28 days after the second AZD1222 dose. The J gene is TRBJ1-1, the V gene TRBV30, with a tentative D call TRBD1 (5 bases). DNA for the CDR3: TGTGCCTGGAGTGTAGGGGTCGGGACGCCAATGAACACTGAAGCTTTCTTT. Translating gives CAWSVGVGTPMNTEAFF.